This TCR beta chain was found in a study of OX40 agonist ivuxolimab in advanced cancers. As for the study in general: Having had anti-PD-1, anti-PD-L1 or anti-CTLA-4 therapy before was allowed, and approximately 40% had some.

This clone was found a few times. Assay used: immunoSEQ multiplex PCR; TCRdb lists only in-frame clones, some missing. The sample yields roughly 73,000 clones, nearly 90% seen once. CDR3 length: 14 residues. The V end was cut by 3 bases, the J end by 0 bases, with 9 bases between. The germline CDR1 and CDR2 sequences are SGHAT and FQNNGV. This TCR was sampled from an adult with an advanced solid tumor such as melanoma, head and neck, liver or kidney cancer. The chain recombines TRBV11-2 with TRBJ2-7, with D possibly matching TRBD2 (6 bases). This sample comprised CD4+ or CD8+ T cells sorted from blood, obtained in a trial of the OX40 agonist ivuxolimab. The CDR3 loop is CASSLGLLSYEQYF. Here the CDR3 DNA reads TGTGCCAGCAGCTTGGGACTCCTCTCCTACGAGCAGTACTTC.